This entry concerns a single T cell receptor beta chain. Germline values: CDR1 LGHDT, CDR2 YNNKEL (reference sequence). The V gene end was trimmed by 3 bases and the J gene end by 5 bases; junction bases not matched to a gene: 4. The CDR3 has 14 residues. Using a J-beta primer mix together with a sample-barcoded 5' primer, a second PCR was run for 7 to 11 cycles. One entry per CDR3 protein, called by TCRdb with MiXCR from the 5' RACE reads. The data show approximately 800,000 distinct CDR3 sequences, 60% to 80% seen once. This record comes from a study of blood T cells in healthy people across ages. The extraction recovered at least 6 micrograms of total RNA per sample.

V and J are TRBV3-1 and TRBJ2-5; 9 nucleotides agree with TRBD1. This clonotype originated in a man aged 25 to 45 in good health. The sample taken for sequencing was blood. CDR3 loop: CASSQGQGAETQYF. In nucleotides, the CDR3 is TGTGCCAGCAGCCAGGGACAGGGAGCGGAGACCCAGTACTTC.